The clone carrying this TCR beta chain has only a few counts. What it binds is not known. CDR1 MNHEY and CDR2 SVGAGI come from the germline V gene. The CDR3 is made up of 14 amino acids. V was shortened by 0 bases and J by 4 bases, with 10 bases between the two germline ends. This record belongs to a study of beta chain features in type 1 diabetes. Findings and limits, study-wide: Shortening of TCRB CDR3s, moderate but significant, appeared in all four CD4+ subsets of Type 1 diabetes patients.

All of the isolated RNA was reverse transcribed, so expressed TCRB transcripts were sequenced. Profiled with immunoSEQ multiplex PCR; TCRdb holds only in-frame clones, not every one. The table lists some 700,000 clones, over 10% of them singletons. The TCR originated in a man aged 18 to 29 with type 1 diabetes. Material: naive CD4+ T cells from blood. The rearrangement uses TRBV6-5 and TRBJ2-7, with D perhaps matching TRBD2 (5 bases). The DNA for the CDR3 is TGTGCCAGCAGTTACTCGAGCGGTCCTTACGAGCAGTACTTC. Its protein product is CASSYSSGPYEQYF.